The 17 T cell receptor beta chains below all came from one sample that was sequenced in a study of blood T cell repertoires in COVID-19. TCRdb's copy holds only in-frame clones and misses some; the assay was immunoSEQ multiplex PCR. The data show around 72,000 clones, 84% seen once. The sequenced sample was peripheral blood. These receptors were collected from a woman aged 55-75 years with acute or convalescent COVID-19.

The chain combines TRBV5-5 with TRBJ2-3, with 13 bases identical to TRBD2. The CDR3 covers 18 residues. The junction had 7 bases not matched to a gene; V was cut back by 1 base and J by 2 bases. CDR1 SGHKS and CDR2 YYEKEE come from the germline V gene (reference sequence). CDR3 residues: CASSLRGTSGVVTDTQYF. For the CDR3, the DNA is TGTGCCAGCAGCTTGAGGGGGACTAGCGGGGTTGTCACAGATACGCAGTATTTT.

The rearrangement joins TRBV7-9 to TRBJ1-2; 7 bases align to TRBD1. This CDR3 has 14 residues. With 5 bases clipped from V and 6 bases from J, the junction kept 9 bases outside the gene matches. Germline V lookup: CDR1 SEHNR, CDR2 FQNEAQ (reference sequence). CDR3 bases: TGTGCCAGCAGCCTGGGACAGTTGGGCGATGGCTACACCTTC. Its translation is CASSLGQLGDGYTF.

The chain joins TRBV27 to TRBJ2-7; TRBD2 matches 14 bases. The CDR3 runs to 17 residues. From germline, CDR1 is MNHEY and CDR2 SMNVEV (reference sequence). V was pared by 5 bases and J by 0 bases, with 6 bases of the junction left unmatched. The CDR3 region is CASSRTSGGPSSYEQYF. CDR3 nucleotides: TGTGCCAGCAGTCGGACTAGCGGGGGGCCGAGCTCCTACGAGCAGTACTTC.

V gene TRBV20-1 combines with J gene TRBJ1-1; the D is unclear. The CDR3 consists of 11 residues. Deletions cut 5 bases from V and 7 bases from J, with 11 bases between. CDR1 and CDR2 (germline): DFQATT, SNEGSKA (reference sequence). CDR3 DNA sequence: TGCAGTGCTGGAAGCGGAGTTGAAGCTTTCTTT. This gives the protein CSAGSGVEAFF.

This CDR3 is CASSSALGQRNTEAFF. Here the CDR3 DNA reads TGCGCCAGCAGCTCGGCCCTGGGACAGCGGAACACTGAAGCTTTCTTT. The chain combines TRBV5-1 with TRBJ1-1; 7 bases are shared with TRBD1. CDR1 is SGHRS, CDR2 YFSETQ, per germline. The length of the CDR3 is 16 residues. The trim removed 3 bases at V and 1 base at J, leaving 9 bases unmatched. Drawing the rest from reference TRBV5-1 and TRBJ1-1, the complete variable domain is KAGVTQTPRYLIKTRGQQVTLSCSPISGHRSVSWYQQTPGQGLQFLFEYFSETQRNKGNFPGRFSGRQFSNSRSEMNVSTLELGDSALYLCASSSALGQRNTEAFFGQGTRLTVV.

The chain combines TRBV2 with TRBJ2-7; D remains unclear. V was pared by 6 bases and J by 0 bases, with 12 bases between. This CDR3 contains 14 residues. Germline V gene data show CDR1 as SNHLY and CDR2 as FYNNEI. The CDR3 protein is CASRRWQPSYEQYF. The CDR3 coding sequence is TGTGCCAGCAGGCGGTGGCAGCCCTCCTACGAGCAGTACTTC.

The V and J genes are TRBV7-9 and TRBJ2-7, with TRBD2 matching over 10 bases. Germline CDR1 reads SEHNR; CDR2 reads FQNEAQ (reference sequence). The V and J ends lost 3 bases and 5 bases, in that order; junction bases with no gene match: 13. This CDR3 spans 17 amino acids. CDR3 sequence (DNA): TGTGCCAGCAGCTTGTCTAGCGGGGGCCCTCTAAAAAACGAGCAGTACTTC. This codes for CASSLSSGGPLKNEQYF.

The chain employs TRBV7-2 and TRBJ1-6; no clear D gene. The germline V gene encodes CDR1 SGHTA and CDR2 FQGNSA. Trimming took off 5 bases at V and 9 bases at J, with 11 bases between the two ends. This CDR3 has 13 residues. The CDR3 protein is CASSPPGFSPLHF. The CDR3 DNA reads TGTGCCAGCAGCCCCCCGGGGTTTTCACCCCTCCACTTT.

The V and J genes are TRBV6-5 and TRBJ1-1; tentatively, D is TRBD1 (5 bases). Trimming shortened V by 6 bases and J by 4 bases, and 15 bases separated the two germline ends. There are 14 residues in the CDR3. Germline values: CDR1 MNHEY, CDR2 SVGAGI. DNA of the CDR3: TGTGCCAGCAGGCCCTCCGGGGGGGGCACTGAAGCTTTCTTT. Its translation is CASRPSGGGTEAFF.

This chain connects TRBV6-1 to TRBJ2-1; D possibly corresponds to TRBD2 (6 bases). With 2 bases removed from V and 6 bases from J, the gap between germline ends came to 20 bases. Looked up from germline, CDR1 is MNHNS and CDR2 is SASEGT. This CDR3 region has 17 residues. The CDR3 nucleotides read TGTGCCAGCAGTGAAATTATTGGTTGGGACTCCCGCAATGAGCAGTTCTTC. The encoded protein is CASSEIIGWDSRNEQFF.

This clone was recorded a few times. For the CDR3, the DNA is TGTGCCAGCAGCTTGGCGGGGGGGAGGTCAGATACGCAGTATTTT. It codes for CASSLAGGRSDTQYF. The chain carries TRBV11-3 and TRBJ2-3; 9 nucleotides line up with TRBD2. With 3 bases clipped from V and 4 bases from J, the junction kept 5 bases outside the gene matches. Germline CDR1 is SGHNT and CDR2 is YENEEA. The CDR3 is made up of 15 amino acids.

The rearrangement links TRBV19 to TRBJ1-2; D uncertain. Per the germline V gene, CDR1 is LNHDA and CDR2 is SQIVND (reference sequence). The CDR3 is made up of 15 amino acids. V was clipped by 3 bases and J by 6 bases, with 17 bases between them. The CDR3 DNA sequence: TGTGCCAGTAGTATTGTCAGTCACCCCATGAATGGCTACACCTTC. Translating gives CASSIVSHPMNGYTF.

The rearrangement joins TRBV6-2 or TRBV6-3 to TRBJ2-5, with D perhaps TRBD1 or TRBD2 (7 bases each). From germline, CDR1 is MNHEY and CDR2 SVGEGT. This CDR3 region has 16 residues. The V gene lost 6 bases and the J gene lost 2 bases, with 19 bases spanning the gap. The CDR3 region has the DNA TGTGCCAGCAGCAGGGGGGGCTACGGAGGGCAAGAGACCCAGTACTTC. Residues: CASSRGGYGGQETQYF.

This clone came up a few times. The chain is built from TRBV23-1 and TRBJ1-2; D unclear. TRBV23-1 is assigned to the ORF class and has an uncertain function. The CDR3 consists of 14 residues. V was cut by 5 bases and J by 4 bases, with 14 bases left in between. This chain's CDR3 is CASSATGSPYGYTF. As DNA, the CDR3 is TGCGCCAGCAGTGCAACCGGGTCCCCCTATGGCTACACCTTC.

This clone was detected a few times. The chain links TRBV24-1 to TRBJ2-1; TRBD1 matches 10 bases. The trim removed 0 bases at V and 6 bases at J, leaving 4 bases unmatched. Germline assignment: CDR1 KGHDR and CDR2 SFDVKD. The CDR3 has 16 residues. The CDR3 is CATSDLRTGGGNEQFF. The CDR3 region has the DNA TGTGCCACCAGTGATTTGAGGACAGGGGGAGGCAATGAGCAGTTCTTC.

The rearrangement links TRBV7-2 to TRBJ2-5; 7 nucleotides align to TRBD2. The V and J ends lost 2 bases and 0 bases, in that order; junction bases with no gene match: 3. Germline V lookup: CDR1 SGHTA, CDR2 FQGNSA. The CDR3 runs 15 residues. In DNA form, the CDR3 reads TGTGCCAGCAGCTTACAAGCGGGAAACCAAGAGACCCAGTACTTC. It encodes CASSLQAGNQETQYF. Complete variable domain (other parts from reference TRBV7-2 and TRBJ2-5): GAGVSQSPSNKVTEKGKDVELRCDPISGHTALYWYRQSLGQGLEFLIYFQGNSAPDKSGLPSDRFSAERTGGSVSTLTIQRTQQEDSAVYLCASSLQAGNQETQYFGPGTRLLVL.

The chain employs TRBV7-3 and TRBJ1-1; D possibly corresponds to TRBD1 (5 bases). V lost 1 base and J 6 bases, leaving 9 bases between the germline ends. CDR1 is SGHTA and CDR2 is FQGTGA in the germline V gene. The CDR3 spans 13 residues. In nucleotides, the CDR3 is TGTGCCAGCAGCTTAAAACCAGGGCCTGAAGCTTTCTTT. It is translated as CASSLKPGPEAFF.